The present T cell receptor beta chain was sequenced within a study of blood T cell repertoires in COVID-19 (dated by TCRdb to the early 2020s). Describing the broader study: Samples covering the acute and convalescent phases of COVID-19 were provided by collaborators in the United States, Italy and Spain. The material from the prospective study consisted of cDNA or gDNA derived from T cells, B-cell-depleted T cells, or PBMCs. Deeply sampled blood TCRbeta repertoires from subjects exposed to, actively infected with, or recovered from COVID-19 were included in the dataset. The repertoires were released in a freely available public database intended as a resource for research on the immune response to SARS-CoV-2. The samples were drawn from the first 160 participants of the ongoing ImmuneRACE study and from roughly 1,300 subjects provided by 6 global collaborators. The sample metadata nearly always contained a de-identified subject ID, COVID-19 status, age in years and sex. Where available, HLA class I and class II types were taken from metadata supplied by the sample provider and were not determined by assay-based typing. General conclusions and limits of the study: How much clinical and demographic metadata was included differed by source and by participant, and the metadata was provided uncurated.

The immunoSEQ Assay, a bias-controlled multiplex PCR, was used to amplify TCRbeta CDR3 regions from genomic DNA. Per the source publication's procedure: Within the assay, amplification of reference gene primers was used to estimate how many nucleated cells each sample contained. To quantify the absolute abundance of each unique TCRbeta CDR3 rearrangement, sequence reads were collapsed and filtered. For each sample, productive Simpson clonality was calculated by taking the square root of Simpson's diversity index across productive rearrangements. Here the immuneACCESS table is served through TCRdb, limited to in-frame sequences with V and J called. Missing clones are a known gap in these copies; in checked studies unresolved V genes cover under half, and the rest lacks a known reason. For V, J and clone size, that table is used; D and trimming come from the DNA. This sample gives more than 95,000 clones in total; approximately 89% of them show up just once. Of the sample, 3.2% falls within the top ten clones.

V gives up 1 base and J gives up 2 bases, and the segment between their germline ends measures 9 bases. For CDR1 and CDR2, the germline V gene lists MDHEN and SYDVKM. The CDR3 runs 15 residues from the cysteine to the phenylalanine. Of the read, only the CDR3 DNA is kept; its 45 bases are in frame from base 1. One collaborating source in Seattle enrolled patients during active infection and followed them longitudinally through the course of disease. Each collaborating institution followed its own protocols to collect whole blood in K2EDTA tubes. For TCRbeta analysis, collaborators shipped samples in one of three forms: frozen whole blood, isolated PBMCs, or DNA extracted from either of those sample types. As regards this clone: What this receptor recognizes is not known. Base qualities were left out, and no much larger clone turns up one base away.

Sequenced input: peripheral blood. This clonotype was sampled from a woman of 80 years or more with COVID-19, enrolled during active disease. The chain employs TRBV28 and TRBJ1-5; D gene: possibly TRBD1, on 5 matching bases. The nucleotide sequence reads as follows: TGTGCCAGCAGTTTATCAGGGTTGGGCAATCAGCCCCAGCATTTT. This sequence encodes CASSLSGLGNQPQHF.